Each of the 14 T cell receptor beta chains below was sequenced from the same sample in a study of blood T cells in healthy people across ages. A J-beta primer mix and a sample-barcoded 5' primer were used in a second PCR of about 7 to 12 cycles. TCRdb re-called the 5' RACE reads through MiXCR, storing one row per CDR3 protein. The sample yields around 750,000 distinct CDR3 sequences, 53% seen once. Material: blood. These TCRs come from a man older than 75 in good health.

This clonotype was detected only a few times. One base away lies a much larger clone, so this may be a sequencing read error. This CDR3 is CASSLGMGDNEQYF. CDR3 nucleotide sequence: TGTGCCAGCAGCTTAGGGATGGGGGACAATGAGCAGTACTTC. This chain joins TRBV7-3 and TRBJ2-7, with D possibly matching TRBD1 (6 bases). CDR3 length: 14 residues. V was trimmed by 2 bases and J by 7 bases, leaving 15 bases between them. CDR1 and CDR2 (germline): SGHTA, FQGTGA.

The chain couples TRBV12-3 or TRBV12-4 to TRBJ2-5; perhaps TRBD1 as D (5 bases). The DNA matches TRBJ2-7 better at its end, which makes the J call doubtful. The CDR3 has 15 amino acids. The CDR3 sequence: CASSLGGALAYEQYF. The CDR3 coding sequence is TGTGCCAGCAGTTTAGGTGGGGCCCTCGCCTACGAGCAGTACTTC.

V gene TRBV3-1 combines with J gene TRBJ2-7; D unresolved. This CDR3 region has 13 residues. Germline CDR1 and CDR2: LGHDT and YNNKEL (reference sequence). The V end lost 8 bases, the J end lost 1 base, and 12 bases lay between the germline ends. The CDR3: CASVHPLSYEQYF. The CDR3 nucleotides are TGTGCCAGCGTCCACCCGTTATCCTACGAGCAGTACTTC.

The rearrangement joins TRBV14 to TRBJ1-2; D possibly corresponds to TRBD1 (6 bases). V lost 5 bases, J lost 4 bases, and 14 bases lay in between. The CDR3 extends over 14 amino acids. The germline gives CDR1 SGHDN, CDR2 FVKESK. CDR3 nucleotides: TGTGCCAGCAGCGGGGTCACAGGGACCTATGGCTACACCTTC. The encoded protein is CASSGVTGTYGYTF.

The chain couples TRBV6-5 to TRBJ1-6; D is unresolved. CDR3 length equals 13 residues. V was clipped by 10 bases and J by 5 bases, with 12 bases between them. Germline lookup yields CDR1 MNHEY and CDR2 SVGAGI. The CDR3 DNA follows: TGTGCCACCAAAGGACCGAATAATTCACCCCTCCACTTT. Protein: CATKGPNNSPLHF.

The rearrangement uses TRBV29-1 and TRBJ1-1; D is perhaps TRBD1 (6 bases). CDR1 SQVTM and CDR2 ANQGSEA come from the germline V gene. V gave up 6 bases and J gave up 0 bases, with 11 bases separating them. There are 13 residues in the CDR3. The CDR3 nucleotides read TGCAGCGTGGACAGCGGAATGAACACTGAAGCTTTCTTT. Translated, it gives CSVDSGMNTEAFF. Complete variable domain (other parts from reference TRBV29-1 and TRBJ1-1): SAVISQKPSRDICQRGTSLTIQCQVDSQVTMMFWYRQQPGQSLTLIATANQGSEATYESGFVIDKFPISRPNLTFSTLTVSNMSPEDSSIYLCSVDSGMNTEAFFGQGTRLTVV.

As to this clonotype: This may be a read error, as it is one base from a much larger clone. CDR3 loop: CASSSTREKDTQYF. The DNA of the CDR3 is TGTGCCAGCAGCTCGACTAGGGAGAAGGATACGCAGTATTTT. V is TRBV7-3 and J is TRBJ2-3, with D possibly being TRBD2 (6 bases). The V end was cut by 4 bases, the J end by 6 bases, with 14 bases between. Germline V gene lookup returns CDR1 SGHTA and CDR2 FQGTGA. The CDR3 totals 14 residues.

This clonotype showed up just a few times. V usage is TRBV6-2 or TRBV6-3 and J usage is TRBJ2-7, with D possibly being TRBD1 (6 bases). V lost 6 bases and J 1 base, leaving 16 bases between the germline ends. Germline V gene data show CDR1 as MNHEY and CDR2 as SVGEGT. The CDR3 sequence is 15 residues long. The CDR3 spells CASSSLGGASYEQYF. In DNA, the CDR3 is TGTGCCAGCAGCTCCCTTGGGGGCGCTTCCTACGAGCAGTACTTC.

CDR3 nucleotides: TGTGCCAGCAGCGTAGACGGAGGGTTTCAAGAGACCCAGTACTTC. Residues: CASSVDGGFQETQYF. The chain is built from TRBV9 and TRBJ2-5; D is perhaps TRBD2 (6 bases). V lost 0 bases to trimming and J lost 2 bases, with 11 bases between them. The CDR3 runs to 15 residues. Germline CDR1 SGDLS, CDR2 YYNGEE.

The chain is built from TRBV7-8 and TRBJ2-7, with TRBD2 as a possible D gene (6 bases). CDR3 length: 14 amino acids. V dropped 1 base and J dropped 5 bases, with 12 bases sitting between them. Germline CDR1 SGHVS, CDR2 FQNEAQ. Here the CDR3 reads CASSLVEGTHEQYF. CDR3 nucleotides: TGTGCCAGCAGCTTAGTGGAGGGTACCCACGAGCAGTACTTC.

This CDR3 is CASSARPGQSSYEQYF. CDR3 coding DNA: TGTGCCAGCAGCGCGAGACCAGGCCAAAGCTCCTACGAGCAGTACTTC. This chain links TRBV9 with TRBJ2-7; D is unresolved. Trimming stripped 3 bases from V and 0 bases from J, with 16 bases between. Germline CDR1 is SGDLS and CDR2 is YYNGEE. The CDR3 extends over 16 amino acids.

With respect to this clonotype: The limits of the CDR3 on the DNA are not certain, so only TCRdb's listed CDR3 is given. The rearrangement links TRBV7-9 to TRBJ2-5; TRBD1, the table's D call, was not compared with the DNA. The CDR3 region is 15 residues in length, termini included. Germline values: CDR1 SEHNR, CDR2 FQNEAQ (reference sequence). CDR3: CASSWTRQYFGTQYF.

This chain joins TRBV12-3 or TRBV12-4 and TRBJ2-4; 7 nucleotides agree with TRBD1. CDR3 length equals 15 residues. Trimming at V came to 11 bases and at J to 3 bases, leaving 13 bases not matched to a gene. The CDR3 loop reads CAGTHSAGGKNIQYF. The CDR3 DNA sequence: TGTGCCGGCACCCACAGCGCAGGGGGCAAAAACATTCAGTACTTC.

This clonotype appeared a few times. V is TRBV7-2 and J is TRBJ1-1; D ambiguous. V lost 5 bases and J 1 base, leaving 14 bases between the germline ends. The CDR3 loop spans 15 amino acids. Germline-derived CDR1 and CDR2 are SGHTA and FQGNSA. The CDR3, as DNA: TGTGCCAGCAGCCCCCGCGGGTTACCGAACACTGAAGCTTTCTTT. Translated, it gives CASSPRGLPNTEAFF.